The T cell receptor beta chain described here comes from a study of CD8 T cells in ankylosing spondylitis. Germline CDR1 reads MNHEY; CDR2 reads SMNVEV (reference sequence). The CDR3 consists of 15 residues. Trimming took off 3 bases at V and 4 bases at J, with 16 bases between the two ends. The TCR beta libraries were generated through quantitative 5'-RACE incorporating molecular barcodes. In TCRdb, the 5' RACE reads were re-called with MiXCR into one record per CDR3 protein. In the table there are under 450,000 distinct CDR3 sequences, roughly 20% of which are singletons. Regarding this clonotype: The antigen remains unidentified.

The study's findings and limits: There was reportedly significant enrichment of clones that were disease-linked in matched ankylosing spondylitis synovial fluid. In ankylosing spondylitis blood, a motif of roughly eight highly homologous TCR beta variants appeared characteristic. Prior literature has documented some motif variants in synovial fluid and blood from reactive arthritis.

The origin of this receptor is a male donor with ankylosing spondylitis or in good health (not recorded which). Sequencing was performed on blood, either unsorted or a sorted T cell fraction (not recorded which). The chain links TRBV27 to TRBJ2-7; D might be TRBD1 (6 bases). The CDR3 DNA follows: TGTGCCAGCAGTTTGTCAGGGGTTATTGTGTACGAGCAGTACTTC. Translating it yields CASSLSGVIVYEQYF.